The 18 T cell receptor beta chains listed next were all sequenced from one sample in a study of OX40 agonist ivuxolimab in advanced cancers. Assay used: immunoSEQ multiplex PCR; TCRdb lists only in-frame clones, some missing. The sample yields around 13,000 clones, around 69% seen once. The material sequenced was CD4+ or CD8+ T cells sorted from blood, taken in a trial of the OX40 agonist ivuxolimab. The receptors derive from an adult with an advanced solid tumor such as melanoma, head and neck, liver or kidney cancer.

As concerns this clone: The DNA is left out, because the CDR3 cannot be placed on it with certainty; the CDR3 is given as TCRdb lists it. This rearrangement joins TRBV6-4 to TRBJ2-1; the table's D call of TRBD2 was not tested on the DNA. The CDR3 length is 16 residues, termini included. Germline assignment: CDR1 MRHNA and CDR2 SNTAGT. The CDR3 spells CASSDFRGRRVNEQFF.

The rearrangement links TRBV4-2 to TRBJ2-2; D is undetermined. CDR1 and CDR2 (germline): LGHNA, YNFKEQ. The CDR3 is 13 residues long. V shed 1 base and J shed 6 bases, with 6 bases lying between them. The CDR3 nucleotides are TGTGCCAGCAGCCAAGTTGGCGCCGGGGAGCTGTTTTTT. Translation: CASSQVGAGELFF.

In its sample, this clone was seen a few times. The V and J genes are TRBV27 and TRBJ2-1, with a tentative D call TRBD1 (5 bases). Germline CDR1 and CDR2: MNHEY and SMNVEV (reference sequence). Trimming pared 6 bases from V and 9 bases from J, leaving 12 bases between. This CDR3 spans 12 amino acids. The CDR3: CASRHTDSEQFF. In nucleotides, the CDR3 is TGTGCCAGCAGACACACCGACAGTGAGCAGTTCTTC.

This clone showed up just once. The V gene is TRBV27, the J gene TRBJ2-1; 8 nucleotides line up with TRBD2. Germline lookup yields CDR1 MNHEY and CDR2 SMNVEV (reference sequence). Losses at the gene ends were 7 bases for V and 8 bases for J; bases not matched to a gene: 13. The CDR3 contains 15 residues. In DNA form, the CDR3 reads TGTGCCAGCACTTTGACCGGGACTAGTGGAGATGAGCAGTTCTTC. Translated: CASTLTGTSGDEQFF.

The chain recombines TRBV9 with TRBJ2-2; no clear D. This CDR3 has 13 amino acids. The germline V gene encodes CDR1 SGDLS and CDR2 YYNGEE. V was shortened by 5 bases and J by 5 bases, with 10 bases between the two germline ends. As DNA, the CDR3 is TGTGCCAGCAGTGGATATGGGACCGGGGAGCTGTTTTTT. It encodes CASSGYGTGELFF.

This rearrangement joins TRBV7-9 to TRBJ2-1; TRBD2 aligns across 14 bases. Germline V gene data show CDR1 as SEHNR and CDR2 as FQNEAQ (reference sequence). The CDR3 extends over 17 amino acids. The CDR3 region is CAAGGTSGSHSYNEQFF. The DNA for the CDR3 is TGTGCAGCAGGCGGGACTAGCGGGAGTCACTCCTACAATGAGCAGTTCTTC.

There are a few counts of this clone. The chain recombines TRBV5-4 with TRBJ2-7; tentatively, D is TRBD1 (6 bases). With 4 bases removed from V and 3 bases from J, the gap between germline ends came to 17 bases. Germline CDR1 reads SGHNT; CDR2 reads YYREEE (reference sequence). The CDR3 is made up of 15 amino acids. The CDR3 coding sequence is TGTGCCAGCAGCCCGGGCAGGGGTGGGGGCTACGAGCAGTACTTC. This codes for CASSPGRGGGYEQYF.

The J gene is TRBJ1-1, the V gene TRBV6-5; D gene unclear. The germline gives CDR1 MNHEY, CDR2 SVGAGI. The CDR3 runs to 15 residues. The germline V and J ends were trimmed by 5 bases and 0 bases, with 13 bases remaining between them. Here the CDR3 DNA reads TGTGCCAGCAGTGGCCCCGGGCCCTTGAACACTGAAGCTTTCTTT. Translating it yields CASSGPGPLNTEAFF.

The chain joins TRBV6-5 to TRBJ2-2; D unresolved. Deletions cut 5 bases from V and 0 bases from J, with 7 bases between. Germline V lookup: CDR1 MNHEY, CDR2 SVGAGI. The CDR3 is made up of 14 amino acids. The CDR3 region has the DNA TGTGCCAGCAGTGAGGTTACGAACACCGGGGAGCTGTTTTTT. Protein product: CASSEVTNTGELFF.

The genes are TRBV19 and TRBJ1-5; TRBD1 matches 9 bases. V was pared by 3 bases and J by 6 bases, with 3 bases of the junction left unmatched. From germline, CDR1 is LNHDA and CDR2 SQIVND (reference sequence). The CDR3 sequence is 14 residues long. CDR3 residues: CASSMGTGFQPQHF. CDR3 nucleotide sequence: TGTGCCAGTAGTATGGGGACAGGGTTTCAGCCCCAGCATTTT.

This chain uses TRBV4-1 with TRBJ1-1; D possibly corresponds to TRBD1 (6 bases). V was clipped by 4 bases and J by 4 bases, with 10 bases between them. This CDR3 contains 13 residues. Germline lookup yields CDR1 MGHRA and CDR2 YSYEKL. The CDR3 here is CASSRTVSTEAFF. The CDR3 region has the DNA TGCGCCAGCAGCCGGACAGTCTCCACTGAAGCTTTCTTT.

The V call is TRBV6-4, the J call TRBJ1-2; TRBD1 matches at 8 bases. The germline V gene has CDR1 MRHNA and CDR2 SNTAGT. The CDR3 spans 13 residues. The ends lost 0 bases at V and 8 bases at J; junction bases unmatched: 2. The CDR3, as DNA: TGTGCCAGCAGTGACTCTACAGGGGGAGGCTACACCTTC. It translates to CASSDSTGGGYTF.

The gene calls are TRBV27 and TRBJ1-4; TRBD1 matches at 7 bases. This CDR3 region has 18 residues. Germline V gene sequence: CDR1 MNHEY, CDR2 SMNVEV (reference sequence). The ends lost 5 bases at V and 2 bases at J; junction bases unmatched: 14. The CDR3 nucleotides are TGTGCCAGCAGTCCCCGAGCTCCGGACAGGACCACTAATGAAAAACTGTTTTTT. Encoded protein: CASSPRAPDRTTNEKLFF.

Here the CDR3 reads CATRTTGDYGYTF. The CDR3, as DNA: TGTGCCACCAGGACGACAGGGGACTATGGCTACACCTTC. The chain has TRBV15 and TRBJ1-2, with 8 nucleotides matching TRBD1. Germline CDR1 and CDR2: LNHNV and YYDKDF (reference sequence). V trimming: 6 bases; J trimming: 3 bases; junction bases outside the gene matches: 3. The CDR3 extends over 13 amino acids.

This clone was seen more than once but under ten times. The genes are TRBV19 and TRBJ2-1, with a weak D call TRBD2 (5 bases). CDR1 and CDR2 from the germline V gene are LNHDA and SQIVND (reference sequence). V dropped 3 bases and J dropped 6 bases, with 12 bases sitting between them. The CDR3 has 14 residues. The CDR3 nucleotides are TGTGCCAGTAGTATTTGGGTAGCGATCAATGAGCAGTTCTTC. It is translated as CASSIWVAINEQFF.

This clone was picked up one time. The chain joins TRBV15 to TRBJ2-3; 11 nucleotides match TRBD2. Germline CDR1 and CDR2: LNHNV and YYDKDF (reference sequence). After removal of 2 bases from V and 14 bases from J, the junction contained 6 bases not matched to a gene. There are 13 residues in the CDR3. CDR3 protein: CATSRPLAGGLYF. CDR3 in DNA: TGTGCCACCAGCAGACCCCTAGCGGGAGGTCTGTATTTT.

This sequence joins TRBV4-2 and TRBJ2-5, with TRBD2 identical over 11 bases. CDR3 length: 15 amino acids. Germline V gene data show CDR1 as LGHNA and CDR2 as YNFKEQ. V lost 6 bases, J lost 4 bases, and 7 bases stayed unmatched. The CDR3 region is CASRGVAGGRETQYF. The CDR3 DNA follows: TGTGCCAGCAGGGGGGTAGCGGGAGGGAGAGAGACCCAGTACTTC.

The rearrangement joins TRBV7-9 to TRBJ1-5; D gene uncertain. V lost 1 base and J 0 bases, leaving 4 bases between the germline ends. Germline V gene sequence: CDR1 SEHNR, CDR2 FQNEAQ (reference sequence). The CDR3 sequence is 14 residues long. CDR3 nucleotides: TGTGCCAGCAGCTTAGGGGATAGCAATCAGCCCCAGCATTTT. Its protein is CASSLGDSNQPQHF. Combining the CDR3 with reference TRBV7-9 and TRBJ1-5 gives the whole variable domain DTGVSQNPRHKITKRGQNVTFRCDPISEHNRLYWYRQTLGQGPEFLTYFQNEAQLEKSRLLSDRFSAERPKGSFSTLEIQRTEQGDSAMYLCASSLGDSNQPQHFGDGTRLSIL.